One T cell receptor beta chain is described in this entry. What it recognizes is unknown. V was clipped by 3 bases and J by 4 bases, with 16 bases between them. The CDR3 covers 15 residues. Germline V lookup: CDR1 SGHDT, CDR2 YYEEEE. The source of the sample is a study of OX40 agonist ivuxolimab in advanced cancers. Background on the study: Age averaged around 54 years (range roughly 23 to 79), and more than 80% were male.

Findings and caveats of the study: Patients who responded partially at 0.1-3.0 mg/kg showed clonal expansion ranking among the lowest. Dosing at 0.1 to 3.0 mg/kg was accompanied by clonal expansion of CD4+ and CD8+ blood T cells by week 6.

Produced via immunoSEQ multiplex PCR; TCRdb's table is partial and in-frame only. There are about 16,000 clones in the sample; around nine tenths occur only once, and 29% lies in the top ten. The chain is built from TRBV5-6 and TRBJ2-5; weak D call: TRBD1 (5 bases). The sequenced sample was CD4+ or CD8+ T cells sorted from blood, obtained in a trial of the OX40 agonist ivuxolimab. This clonotype was obtained from an adult with an advanced solid tumor such as melanoma, head and neck, liver or kidney cancer. The CDR3 region has the DNA TGTGCCAGCAGCTGGACACGGAATGGGGTAGAGACCCAGTACTTC. It encodes CASSWTRNGVETQYF.